Sequencing of this TCR beta chain was carried out in a study of a mutant IDH1 vaccine in newly diagnosed glioma. From germline, CDR1 is LNHDA and CDR2 SQIVND (reference sequence). After removal of 4 bases from V and 4 bases from J, the junction contained 3 bases not matched to a gene. The CDR3 runs 13 residues. Sequencing was performed with immunoSEQ multiplex PCR; in TCRdb, only in-frame clones are kept and a portion is missing. The sample lists over 50,000 clones, over 80% occurring once. In regard to this clone: Its specificity is unknown.

Time point reported: week 5, during vaccination. All doses held 300 ug of mutant IDH1 20-mer peptide, with topical imiquimod. The sample was PBMCs, taken from a glioma patient whose treatment included an IDH1 peptide vaccine. The V gene is TRBV19, the J gene TRBJ1-2; 7 bases are a match to TRBD1. This TCR derives from a woman between 40 and 50 years old with glioma. The CDR3 spells CASSRDSTYGYTF. DNA for the CDR3: TGTGCCAGTAGTAGGGACAGCACCTATGGCTACACCTTC.